One and the same sample provided the 17 T cell receptor beta chains below, sequenced in a study of blood T cell repertoires in COVID-19. Repertoires were generated with immunoSEQ multiplex PCR, while TCRdb's copy carries only in-frame clones and drops some. The sample holds roughly 150,000 clones, around four fifths seen once. Material for sequencing was peripheral blood. The receptor set was obtained from an elderly woman with COVID-19, enrolled during active disease.

Only a few counts were recorded for this clone. This chain connects TRBV3-1 (or the pseudogene TRBV3-2) to TRBJ2-7, with no clear D. The CDR3 spans 12 residues. V was clipped by 2 bases and J by 4 bases, with 6 bases between them. Germline CDR1 and CDR2: LGHDT and YNNKEL (reference sequence). The CDR3 loop is CASSQSVYEQYF. In nucleotides, the CDR3 is TGTGCCAGCAGCCAAAGCGTTTACGAGCAGTACTTC.

The rearrangement links TRBV27 to TRBJ1-1; D is perhaps TRBD1 (5 bases). V lost 2 bases to trimming and J lost 2 bases, with 9 bases between them. The CDR3 spans 14 residues. Germline CDR1 and CDR2: MNHEY and SMNVEV (reference sequence). As DNA, the CDR3 is TGTGCCAGCAGTTTAGGACAACCCAACACTGAAGCTTTCTTT. It is translated as CASSLGQPNTEAFF.

The V gene is TRBV11-2, the J gene TRBJ2-5; possible D gene TRBD2, 5 bases. Germline loops: CDR1 SGHAT, CDR2 FQNNGV. V gave up 0 bases and J gave up 5 bases, with 16 bases separating them. The length of the CDR3 is 16 residues. Written as DNA, the CDR3 is TGTGCCAGCAGCTTAGACCCGGACTGGAAAACGGAGACCCAGTACTTC. Amino acids: CASSLDPDWKTETQYF.

The chain couples TRBV6-4 to TRBJ2-2, with D possibly matching TRBD2 (5 bases). CDR3 length equals 12 residues. V was shortened by 4 bases and J by 13 bases, with 13 bases between the two germline ends. In germline, CDR1 is MRHNA, CDR2 SNTAGT. CDR3 region: CASSGTAGGLFF. The CDR3 DNA is TGTGCCAGCAGTGGGACCGCCGGAGGGCTGTTTTTT.

This chain connects TRBV19 to TRBJ1-5; the match to TRBD1 covers 11 bases. V dropped 3 bases and J dropped 4; count of bases not matched to a gene: 2. CDR3 length: 15 amino acids. Per the germline V gene, CDR1 is LNHDA and CDR2 is SQIVND (reference sequence). CDR3 DNA: TGTGCCAGTAGTATGCGGGACAGGGGGAATCAGCCCCAGCATTTT. Translating gives CASSMRDRGNQPQHF.

This rearrangement joins TRBV28 to TRBJ2-7; maybe TRBD1 (6 bases). Germline assignment: CDR1 MDHEN and CDR2 SYDVKM. The length of the CDR3 is 17 residues. V was cut by 6 bases and J by 0 bases, with 21 bases left in between. CDR3 coding DNA: TGTGCCAGCAGGGGGGCTACGGGGACCGTTAGCTCCTACGAGCAGTACTTC. Its translation: CASRGATGTVSSYEQYF.

The rearrangement uses TRBV6-4 and TRBJ1-4, with D unresolved. Germline V gene sequence: CDR1 MRHNA, CDR2 SNTAGT. V lost 0 bases and J lost 8, with 19 bases in between. The CDR3 runs 17 residues. The CDR3 DNA follows: TGTGCCAGCAGTGACTCAGATCTTACCCAGCACAGAGAAAAACTGTTTTTT. This sequence encodes CASSDSDLTQHREKLFF.

The V call is TRBV25-1, the J call TRBJ2-2; the D gene is possibly TRBD1 (5 bases). V was pared by 11 bases and J by 0 bases, with 10 bases between. Germline V gives CDR1 MGHDK, CDR2 SYGVNS. The CDR3 length is 13 residues. The CDR3 DNA follows: TGTGCCGGAACAGGACCGAACACCGGGGAGCTGTTTTTT. This codes for CAGTGPNTGELFF. The variable domain in full, with the rest retrieved from reference TRBV25-1 and TRBJ2-2, is EADIYQTPRYLVIGTGKKITLECSQTMGHDKMYWYQQDPGMELHLIHYSYGVNSTEKGDLSSESTVSRIRTEHFPLTLESARPSHTSQYLCAGTGPNTGELFFGEGSRLTVL.

The CDR3: CASSIWYGSRGPETQYF. CDR3 nucleotides: TGTGCCAGTAGTATCTGGTATGGGTCGAGGGGGCCGGAGACCCAGTACTTC. The chain couples TRBV19 to TRBJ2-5; TRBD1 agrees at 7 bases. The CDR3 has 17 amino acids. V shed 3 bases, J shed 5 bases, and the junction held 15 bases outside the gene matches. The V gene's germline CDR1 is LNHDA and CDR2 SQIVND (reference sequence).

The chain combines TRBV12-3 or TRBV12-4 with TRBJ1-1; 8 bases are shared with TRBD1. The CDR3 covers 13 residues. V gave up 6 bases and J gave up 3 bases; unmatched junction bases: 3. The CDR3 spells CASREQGDTEAFF. The CDR3 DNA follows: TGTGCCAGCAGGGAACAGGGGGACACTGAAGCTTTCTTT.

V is TRBV21-1 and J is TRBJ2-7; no DNA check was done on the table's D call, TRBD1. TRBV21-1 is listed as a pseudogene. The CDR3 totals 18 residues. The CDR3, as DNA: TGTGCCAGCAGCAAAGTTTGTCGCAGGCCAGGCAACACCTACGAGCAGTACTTC. Translation gives CASSKVCRRPGNTYEQYF.

The rearrangement links TRBV21-1 to TRBJ1-4; the table's D call, TRBD1, was not checked against the DNA. TRBV21-1 is marked as a pseudogene. The CDR3 extends over 17 amino acids. In DNA form, the CDR3 reads TGTGCTACCCTAAGACAGGGGCACCTTGGAACTAATGAAAAACTGTTTTTT. It translates to CATLRQGHLGTNEKLFF.

This rearrangement joins TRBV28 to TRBJ2-3, with 10 bases identical to TRBD2. Trimming took 8 bases from V and 5 from J; bases not matched to a gene: 7. This CDR3 has 14 amino acids. CDR1 and CDR2 from the germline V gene are MDHEN and SYDVKM. The chain's CDR3 is CASLAGGRVDTQYF. CDR3 nucleotide sequence: TGTGCCAGCTTAGCGGGAGGTCGGGTAGATACGCAGTATTTT.

The chain joins TRBV3-1 (or the pseudogene TRBV3-2) to TRBJ2-3; 8 nucleotides line up with TRBD2. The V segment lost 4 bases and the J segment 4 bases; nucleotides outside the gene matches: 10. The germline V gene has CDR1 LGHDT and CDR2 YNNKEL (reference sequence). This CDR3 spans 16 amino acids. The CDR3 DNA reads TGTGCCAGCAGCCGTCGAGATGCGGGGGGTGCAGATACGCAGTATTTT. Amino acids: CASSRRDAGGADTQYF.

The V gene is TRBV6-5, the J gene TRBJ1-2, with 8 bases identical to TRBD1. Germline values: CDR1 MNHEY, CDR2 SVGAGI. With 10 bases clipped from V and 5 bases from J, the junction kept 9 bases outside the gene matches. CDR3 length: 13 amino acids. The CDR3 region has the DNA TGTGCCACCGGGACAGGCCAAAGGTATGGCTACACCTTC. Encoded protein: CATGTGQRYGYTF.

This sequence joins TRBV28 and TRBJ1-5; D is possibly TRBD1 (5 bases). Per the germline V gene, CDR1 is MDHEN and CDR2 is SYDVKM. The CDR3 contains 15 residues. V was cut by 7 bases and J by 3 bases, with 16 bases left in between. Here the CDR3 DNA reads TGTGCCAGCACTCCTTCGGCAGGGCACAATCAGCCCCAGCATTTT. This translates into CASTPSAGHNQPQHF. The full variable domain, its missing parts supplied by reference TRBV28 and TRBJ1-5, is DVKVTQSSRYLVKRTGEKVFLECVQDMDHENMFWYRQDPGLGLRLIYFSYDVKMKEKGDIPEGYSVSREKKERFSLILESASTNQTSMYLCASTPSAGHNQPQHFGDGTRLSIL.

The DNA for the CDR3 is TGTGCCAGCAGCAAAGGTTTCCTAGCTCGTAATGAGCAGTTCTTC. Residues: CASSKGFLARNEQFF. The genes are TRBV21-1 and TRBJ2-1; the table's D call of TRBD2 was not tested on the DNA. TRBV21-1 is an annotated pseudogene. The CDR3 covers 15 residues.